This TCR beta chain was observed in a study of CD8 T cells in Susac syndrome. Study observations and caveats: An acknowledgment was made by the study that its TCR sequencing and HLA analysis involved relatively few individuals.

This clonotype has more than one count but fewer than ten. The antigen is not known. V was pared by 0 bases and J by 3 bases, with 12 bases between. This CDR3 region has 15 residues. Germline CDR1 and CDR2: LGHNA and YNFKEQ. A quantity of roughly 0.5 to 1 ug RNA underwent reverse transcription using random hexamers. Coverage of TCR beta CDR3 amplification by immunoSEQ multiplex PCR extended to 54 Vbeta and 13 Jbeta. TCRdb re-called the immunoSEQ multiplex PCR reads with MiXCR, one entry per CDR3 protein. Among tens of thousands of distinct CDR3 sequences, roughly 94% were seen once, and the ten largest hold around 0.33%.

The chain has TRBV4-2 and TRBJ2-7, with D possibly TRBD2 on 5 matching bases. Sequencing was done on a sample of CD4+ T cells from PBMCs. The TCR was taken from a human donor with Susac syndrome. Here the CDR3 reads CASSQDVGIGYEQYF. The CDR3 nucleotides read TGTGCCAGCAGCCAAGATGTCGGGATAGGCTACGAGCAGTACTTC.